This TCR beta chain came from a study of blood T cell repertoires in COVID-19. The overall study: COVID-19 samples from acute and convalescent phases originated in the United States, Italy and Spain. T cells, B-cell-depleted T cells, or PBMCs provided the cDNA or gDNA that served as material.

Trimming took off 5 bases at V and 0 bases at J, with 9 bases between the two ends. This CDR3 is 14 amino acids long. CDR1 LNHDA and CDR2 SQIVND come from the germline V gene (reference sequence). In the authors' workflow: The assay estimated nucleated cells by amplifying reference gene primers. Profiled with immunoSEQ multiplex PCR; TCRdb holds only in-frame clones, not every one. The D gene and trimming were derived from the DNA, and the V and J assignments and clone size from that table. The repertoire includes about 220,000 clones, less than 90% of them detected once, and 1.5% to 2% sits in the top ten.

The chain carries TRBV19 and TRBJ2-3; D remains ambiguous. This TCR was sampled from a man in his forties with active or convalescent COVID-19. The sample was peripheral blood. Here the CDR3 DNA reads TGTGCCAGTAGTTACGCAACTAGCACAGATACGCAGTATTTT. This translates into CASSYATSTDTQYF.